These T cell receptor beta chains were read from a single sample in a study of blood T cell repertoires in COVID-19. The table came from immunoSEQ multiplex PCR; TCRdb's copy has only in-frame clones and leaves some out. The table includes about 70,000 clones, about four fifths detected once. Sequenced material: peripheral blood. The origin of the receptors is a man aged 65-85 years who had recovered from COVID-19. Both conserved end residues are part of each CDR3. The order of the fields is clone size, V gene, CDR3 protein. The size entry is marked missing in some rows and otherwise reads once, few, many or a size class.

abundance: .; v_gene: TRBV9; CDR3aa: CASSANAGTGNPSPLHF
abundance: .; v_gene: TRBV27; CDR3aa: CASSPGTGLAFTEAFF
abundance: .; v_gene: TRBV5-4; CDR3aa: CASSFYRQGGNTEAFF
abundance: .; v_gene: TRBV13; CDR3aa: CASSSAGTGNTIYF
abundance: .; v_gene: TRBV7-7; CDR3aa: CASSNTRFNEQFF
abundance: .; v_gene: TRBV6-2/TRBV6-3; CDR3aa: CASSPTRTGLKIEAGNTIYF
abundance: .; v_gene: TRBV3-1/TRBV3-2; CDR3aa: CASSQLADTDTQYF
abundance: .; v_gene: TRBV7-2; CDR3aa: CASSLEGGRTYEQYF
abundance: .; v_gene: TRBV6-1; CDR3aa: CASSDPPRGSPLHF
abundance: .; v_gene: TRBV20-1; CDR3aa: CSASLPSSYNSPLHF
abundance: .; v_gene: TRBV15; CDR3aa: CATSRGGRRYTEQYF
abundance: many; v_gene: TRBV9; CDR3aa: CASSVGPGIKDSPLHF
abundance: .; v_gene: TRBV7-2; CDR3aa: CASSQRGSLTYEQYF
abundance: .; v_gene: TRBV12-3/TRBV12-4; CDR3aa: CASSLRTAGAFF
abundance: .; v_gene: TRBV29-1; CDR3aa: CSVVGGSRRGSYQETQYF
abundance: .; v_gene: TRBV19; CDR3aa: CASSPILTGGEDTQYF
abundance: .; v_gene: TRBV5-1; CDR3aa: CASSLGTGRNTEAFF
abundance: .; v_gene: TRBV5-1; CDR3aa: CASRLTGGEETQYF
abundance: .; v_gene: TRBV28; CDR3aa: CASGRGGRANIQYF
abundance: .; v_gene: TRBV19; CDR3aa: CASKRGTGRGNTEAFF
abundance: .; v_gene: TRBV7-2; CDR3aa: CASSLVRDSSGNTIYF
abundance: once; v_gene: TRBV6-5; CDR3aa: CASSSAAQPQHF
abundance: .; v_gene: TRBV30; CDR3aa: CAWRGTGQSSYNEQFF
abundance: .; v_gene: TRBV7-8; CDR3aa: CASSLYGTVSYEQYF
abundance: .; v_gene: TRBV11-2; CDR3aa: CASSLRGRHGELFF
abundance: once; v_gene: TRBV28; CDR3aa: CASSLSATGTSDF
abundance: .; v_gene: TRBV19; CDR3aa: CASSIDLSYEQYF
abundance: few; v_gene: TRBV5-4; CDR3aa: CASSSTGVDGGYTF
abundance: .; v_gene: TRBV6-2/TRBV6-3; CDR3aa: CASSYSGWTGHSNQPQHF
abundance: .; v_gene: TRBV7-2; CDR3aa: CASSGLAETTDTQYF
abundance: .; v_gene: TRBV5-1; CDR3aa: CASNPAGLQETQYF
abundance: .; v_gene: TRBV5-5; CDR3aa: CASSYGGSTNEKLFF
abundance: .; v_gene: TRBV7-8; CDR3aa: CASSLDRASNQPQHF
abundance: .; v_gene: TRBV27; CDR3aa: CASSQGQFNSPLHF
abundance: .; v_gene: TRBV30; CDR3aa: CAWSGEGVSPLHF
abundance: .; v_gene: TRBV7-2; CDR3aa: CASSFDRHQETQYF